These 17 T cell receptor beta chains came from one sample sequenced in a study of blood T cell repertoires in COVID-19. Assay: immunoSEQ multiplex PCR; the TCRdb copy retains only in-frame clones and omits some. This repertoire shows some 180,000 clones, about 93% found once; its top ten account for around 0.53%. Material for sequencing was peripheral blood. The receptors here all came from a man aged 50 to 60 with acute or convalescent COVID-19.

This chain joins TRBV2 and TRBJ1-1; no clear D gene. The germline gives CDR1 SNHLY, CDR2 FYNNEI. The ends were cut back, 6 bases at V and 7 bases at J, with 9 bases in the middle. CDR3 length: 11 amino acids. The CDR3 nucleotides read TGTGCCAGCAGCTATAAGCATGAAGCTTTCTTT. Residues: CASSYKHEAFF.

The chain recombines TRBV24-1 with TRBJ2-7; D gene ambiguous. This CDR3 is built from 11 residues. CDR1 is KGHDR and CDR2 is SFDVKD in the germline V gene. V lost 8 bases to trimming and J lost 1 base, with 5 bases between them. CDR3 amino acids: CATTSSYEQYF. CDR3 coding DNA: TGTGCCACCACTAGTTCCTACGAGCAGTACTTC.

The J gene is TRBJ1-6, the V gene TRBV2; no reliable D call. The CDR3 has 14 amino acids. Germline V gene lookup returns CDR1 SNHLY and CDR2 FYNNEI. The germline V and J ends were trimmed by 6 bases and 11 bases, with 17 bases remaining between them. CDR3: CASREGPRGPPLHF. The CDR3 DNA follows: TGTGCCAGCAGGGAGGGCCCTAGAGGGCCACCCCTCCACTTT.

This sequence joins TRBV19 and TRBJ2-2; weak D call: TRBD2 (6 bases). The CDR3 is 15 amino acids. Trimming took off 3 bases at V and 2 bases at J, with 10 bases between the two ends. Germline-derived CDR1 and CDR2 are LNHDA and SQIVND (reference sequence). The CDR3 DNA reads TGTGCCAGTAGTATTAGCGGCATAAACACCGGGGAGCTGTTTTTT. Encoded protein: CASSISGINTGELFF.

The sample holds one count of this clone. This chain uses TRBV18 with TRBJ2-7; TRBD2 matches at 16 bases. Per the germline V gene, CDR1 is KGHSH and CDR2 is LQKENI. The CDR3 is made up of 16 amino acids. With 3 bases clipped from V and 4 bases from J, the junction kept 3 bases outside the gene matches. CDR3 amino acids: CASSPGLAGGPYEQYF. CDR3 nucleotides: TGTGCCAGCTCACCGGGACTAGCGGGAGGGCCGTACGAGCAGTACTTC.

V and J are TRBV4-3 and TRBJ1-6; TRBD1 matches at 11 bases. CDR1 LGHNA and CDR2 YSLEER come from the germline V gene. The CDR3 contains 15 residues. The ends lost 6 bases at V and 9 bases at J; junction bases unmatched: 7. CDR3 sequence (DNA): TGCGCCAGCAGGCCCGGGACAGGGGGGAGTTCACCCCTCCACTTT. It codes for CASRPGTGGSSPLHF.

The V call is TRBV2, the J call TRBJ1-5; maybe TRBD1 (5 bases). The CDR3 runs 15 residues. Between the trimmed V and J ends, which lost 7 bases and 3 bases, there was a span of 16 bases. Germline CDR1 is SNHLY and CDR2 is FYNNEI. The CDR3 bases are TGTGCCAGCACCGAACGGGGGGGTTCCAATCAGCCCCAGCATTTT. Amino acids: CASTERGGSNQPQHF.

The genes are TRBV9 and TRBJ1-5, with D possibly being TRBD1 (5 bases). The V end lost 4 bases, the J end lost 6 bases, and 14 bases lay between the germline ends. This CDR3 is 14 amino acids long. Looked up from germline, CDR1 is SGDLS and CDR2 is YYNGEE. CDR3 bases: TGTGCCAGCAGCCCTAGTGGGGGAGGTCAGCCCCAGCATTTT. It specifies CASSPSGGGQPQHF.

This clone was seen once. This chain connects TRBV6-5 to TRBJ2-3, with D uncertain. The CDR3 spans 14 residues. Germline V gene data show CDR1 as MNHEY and CDR2 as SVGAGI. Trimming cost V 6 bases and J 1 base, with 11 bases left between them. The CDR3 spells CASSLDFRTDTQYF. The CDR3 region has the DNA TGTGCCAGCAGCCTCGACTTCCGCACAGATACGCAGTATTTT.

This rearrangement joins TRBV4-1 to TRBJ2-6; a weak D match, TRBD1 (6 bases). CDR1 and CDR2 (germline): MGHRA, YSYEKL. The CDR3 totals 16 residues. V lost 0 bases, J lost 1 base, and 7 bases lay in between. CDR3 DNA sequence: TGCGCCAGCAGCCAAGACAGGGGTTCTGGGGCCAACGTCCTGACTTTC. Translating gives CASSQDRGSGANVLTF.

The chain links TRBV5-4 to TRBJ2-3, with 9 bases fitting TRBD2. V shed 0 bases, J shed 4 bases, and the junction held 9 bases outside the gene matches. The CDR3 is 17 amino acids. In germline, CDR1 is SGHNT, CDR2 YYREEE (reference sequence). In nucleotides, the CDR3 is TGTGCCAGCAGCTTGGGTAGTGGTAGCGGGAGCCCAGATACGCAGTATTTT. It yields the protein CASSLGSGSGSPDTQYF.

The rearrangement links TRBV7-6 to TRBJ2-3; 12 bases line up with TRBD2. The ends lost 5 bases at V and 2 bases at J; junction bases unmatched: 5. Germline-derived CDR1 and CDR2 are SGHVS and FNYEAQ. The length of the CDR3 is 16 residues. Here the CDR3 DNA reads TGTGCCAGCAGCCATACTAGCGGGGGGACCACAGATACGCAGTATTTT. This codes for CASSHTSGGTTDTQYF. Filled out from reference TRBV7-6 and TRBJ2-3, the complete variable domain reads GAGVSQSPRYKVTKRGQDVALRCDPISGHVSLYWYRQALGQGPEFLTYFNYEAQQDKSGLPNDRFSAERPEGSISTLTIQRTEQRDSAMYRCASSHTSGGTTDTQYFGPGTRLTVL.

The rearrangement uses TRBV5-1 and TRBJ2-3; 9 nucleotides match TRBD2. Germline values: CDR1 SGHRS, CDR2 YFSETQ. The CDR3 covers 15 residues. The trim removed 0 bases at V and 6 bases at J, leaving 5 bases unmatched. The CDR3 DNA follows: TGCGCCAGCAGCTTGGGGTTAGCGGGAGATGATACGCAGTATTTT. This codes for CASSLGLAGDDTQYF.

The CDR3 DNA is TGTGCCAGCAGCAAAGGAGGACAGGCTGGCACTGAAGCTTTCTTT. Protein sequence: CASSKGGQAGTEAFF. This sequence joins TRBV9 and TRBJ1-1; TRBD1 matches at 7 bases. The length of the CDR3 is 15 residues. Germline CDR1 is SGDLS and CDR2 is YYNGEE. V was pared by 4 bases and J by 4 bases, with 10 bases of the junction left unmatched.

The rearrangement joins TRBV18 to TRBJ2-1, with D possibly matching TRBD2 (6 bases). The germline gives CDR1 KGHSH, CDR2 LQKENI. The CDR3 has 19 amino acids. Trimming removed 3 bases from V and 6 bases from J, with 27 bases in between. CDR3 in amino acids: CASSPPGSIRRDFVNEQFF. As DNA, the CDR3 is TGTGCCAGCTCACCTCCAGGGTCAATCCGACGGGACTTCGTCAATGAGCAGTTCTTC.

V gene TRBV11-2 combines with J gene TRBJ2-3; D is possibly TRBD1 (6 bases). The CDR3 is made up of 14 amino acids. With 1 base removed from V and 6 bases from J, the gap between germline ends came to 11 bases. The germline CDR1 and CDR2 sequences are SGHAT and FQNNGV. CDR3 coding DNA: TGTGCCAGCAGCTTAGCAACAGGGTTGGATACGCAGTATTTT. Its protein product is CASSLATGLDTQYF.

The V and J genes are TRBV5-1 and TRBJ1-5; D remains unclear. The CDR3 sequence is 14 residues long. Germline CDR1 and CDR2: SGHRS and YFSETQ. Between the trimmed V and J ends, which lost 0 bases and 1 base, there was a span of 5 bases. CDR3 amino acids: CASSLGGSNQPQHF. The CDR3 nucleotides read TGCGCCAGCAGCTTGGGAGGGAGCAATCAGCCCCAGCATTTT. The full variable domain, its missing parts supplied by reference TRBV5-1 and TRBJ1-5, is KAGVTQTPRYLIKTRGQQVTLSCSPISGHRSVSWYQQTPGQGLQFLFEYFSETQRNKGNFPGRFSGRQFSNSRSEMNVSTLELGDSALYLCASSLGGSNQPQHFGDGTRLSIL.